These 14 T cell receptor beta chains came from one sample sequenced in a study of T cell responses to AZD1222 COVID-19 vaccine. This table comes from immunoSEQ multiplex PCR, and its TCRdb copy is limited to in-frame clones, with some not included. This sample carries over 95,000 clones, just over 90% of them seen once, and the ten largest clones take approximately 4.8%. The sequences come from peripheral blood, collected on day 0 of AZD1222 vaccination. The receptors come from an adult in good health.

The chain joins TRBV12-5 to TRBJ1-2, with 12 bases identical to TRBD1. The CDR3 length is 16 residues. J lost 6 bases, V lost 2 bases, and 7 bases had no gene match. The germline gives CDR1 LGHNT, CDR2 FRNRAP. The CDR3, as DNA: TGTGCTAGTGGTTTGTTTCCGGGACAGGGGGCTAATGGCTACACCTTC. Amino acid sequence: CASGLFPGQGANGYTF.

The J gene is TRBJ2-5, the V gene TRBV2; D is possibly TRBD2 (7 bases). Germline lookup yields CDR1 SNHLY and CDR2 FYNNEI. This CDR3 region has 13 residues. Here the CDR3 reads CGGRAGRQETQYF. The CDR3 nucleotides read TGTGGGGGGCGAGCGGGGCGACAAGAGACCCAGTACTTC. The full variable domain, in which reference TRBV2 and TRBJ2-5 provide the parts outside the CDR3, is EPEVTQTPSHQVTQMGQEVILRCVPISNHLYFYWYRQILGQKVEFLVSFYNNEISEKSEIFDDQFSVERPDGSNFTLKIRSTKLEDSAMYFCGGRAGRQETQYFGPGTRLLVL.

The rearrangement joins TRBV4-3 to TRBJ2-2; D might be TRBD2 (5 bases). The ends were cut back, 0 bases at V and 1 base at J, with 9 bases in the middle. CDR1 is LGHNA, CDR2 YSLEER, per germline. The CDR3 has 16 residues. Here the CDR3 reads CASSQDARENTGELFF. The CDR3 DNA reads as TGCGCCAGCAGCCAAGATGCCCGGGAGAACACCGGGGAGCTGTTTTTT.

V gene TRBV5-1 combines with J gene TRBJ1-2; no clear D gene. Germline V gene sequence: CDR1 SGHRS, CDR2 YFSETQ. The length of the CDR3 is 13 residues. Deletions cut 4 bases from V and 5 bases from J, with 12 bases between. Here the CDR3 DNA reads TGCGCCAGCAGCCTACTTGCGGGGTATGGCTACACCTTC. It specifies CASSLLAGYGYTF.

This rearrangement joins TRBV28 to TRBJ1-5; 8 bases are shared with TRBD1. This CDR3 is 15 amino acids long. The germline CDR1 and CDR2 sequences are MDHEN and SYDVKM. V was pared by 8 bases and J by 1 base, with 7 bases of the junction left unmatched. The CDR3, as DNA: TGTGCCAGCTGGACAGGGATCGGGAGCAATCAGCCCCAGCATTTT. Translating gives CASWTGIGSNQPQHF.

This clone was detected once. The CDR3 is CARTRQPQHF. CDR3 nucleotide sequence: TGTGCCAGGACCCGTCAGCCCCAGCATTTT. V gene TRBV11-2 combines with J gene TRBJ1-5; no clear D. The CDR3 sequence is 10 residues long. Per germline, CDR1 SGHAT and CDR2 FQNNGV. Trimming shortened V by 9 bases and J by 6 bases, and 6 bases separated the two germline ends.

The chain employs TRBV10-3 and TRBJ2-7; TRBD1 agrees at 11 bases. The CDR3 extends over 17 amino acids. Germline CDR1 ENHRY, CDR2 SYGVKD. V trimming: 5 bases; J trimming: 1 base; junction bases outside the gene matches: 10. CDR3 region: CAISSMLGQGASYEQYF. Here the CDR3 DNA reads TGTGCCATCAGTTCGATGTTAGGACAGGGGGCTTCCTACGAGCAGTACTTC.

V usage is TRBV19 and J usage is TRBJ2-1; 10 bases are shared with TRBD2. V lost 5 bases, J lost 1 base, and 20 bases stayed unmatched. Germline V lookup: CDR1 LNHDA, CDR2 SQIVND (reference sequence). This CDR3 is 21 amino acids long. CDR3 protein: CASSGVGASGGHRRSYNEQFF. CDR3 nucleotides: TGTGCCAGTAGTGGGGTAGGGGCTAGCGGGGGTCACCGAAGGTCCTACAATGAGCAGTTCTTC.

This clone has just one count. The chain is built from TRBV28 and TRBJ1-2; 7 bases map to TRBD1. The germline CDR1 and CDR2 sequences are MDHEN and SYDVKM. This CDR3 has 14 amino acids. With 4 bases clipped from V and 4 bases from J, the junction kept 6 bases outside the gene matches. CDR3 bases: TGTGCCAGCAGTTCTCAGACAGGGCTCTATGGCTACACCTTC. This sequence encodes CASSSQTGLYGYTF.

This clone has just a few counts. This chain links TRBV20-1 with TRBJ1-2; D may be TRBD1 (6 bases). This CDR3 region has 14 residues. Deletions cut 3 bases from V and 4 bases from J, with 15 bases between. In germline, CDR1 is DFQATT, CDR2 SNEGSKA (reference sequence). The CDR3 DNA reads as TGCAGTGCTAGTGCACAGGGAATTGGCTATGGCTACACCTTC. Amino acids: CSASAQGIGYGYTF.

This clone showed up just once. The CDR3 is CASSRGREKLFF. CDR3 DNA sequence: TGTGCCAGCTCAAGGGGGCGAGAAAAACTGTTTTTT. The V and J genes are TRBV18 and TRBJ1-4; 7 bases are a match to TRBD1. This CDR3 is built from 12 residues. V lost 5 bases, J lost 8 bases, and 2 bases stayed unmatched. CDR1 and CDR2 from the germline V gene are KGHSH and LQKENI.

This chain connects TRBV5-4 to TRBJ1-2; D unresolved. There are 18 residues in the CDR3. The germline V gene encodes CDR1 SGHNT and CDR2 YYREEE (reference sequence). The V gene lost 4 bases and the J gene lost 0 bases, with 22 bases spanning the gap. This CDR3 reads CASSPPGQAAYSNYGYTF. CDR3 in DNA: TGTGCCAGCAGCCCCCCTGGTCAGGCAGCCTACTCTAACTATGGCTACACCTTC.

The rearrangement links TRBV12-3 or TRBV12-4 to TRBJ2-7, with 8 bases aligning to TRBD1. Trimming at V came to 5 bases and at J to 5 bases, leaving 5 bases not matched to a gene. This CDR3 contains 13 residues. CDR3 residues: CASSPGGRNEQYF. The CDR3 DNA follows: TGTGCCAGCAGTCCAGGGGGCAGGAACGAGCAGTACTTC.

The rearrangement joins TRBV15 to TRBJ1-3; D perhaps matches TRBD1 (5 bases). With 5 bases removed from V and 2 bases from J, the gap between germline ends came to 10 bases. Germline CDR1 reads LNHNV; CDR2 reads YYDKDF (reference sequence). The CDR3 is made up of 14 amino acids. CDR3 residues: CATSPPGAGNTIYF. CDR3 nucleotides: TGTGCCACCAGCCCCCCGGGGGCTGGAAACACCATATATTTT.